The next 8 T cell receptor beta chains were all read from a single sample in a study of somatic mutations in cytotoxic T cells in rheumatoid arthritis. Here immunoSEQ multiplex PCR was the method, and the copy in TCRdb shows in-frame clones only, minus some. The sample holds 14,000 or so clones, over 60% seen once. The sequenced sample consisted of CD8+ T cells sorted from blood. Source of these receptors: an adult with rheumatoid arthritis.

The chain is built from TRBV5-6 and TRBJ1-2; 10 bases map to TRBD1. From germline, CDR1 is SGHDT and CDR2 YYEEEE. This CDR3 comprises 16 residues. After removal of 2 bases from V and 3 bases from J, the junction contained 7 bases not matched to a gene. The CDR3 region is CASSFGGQGFHYGYTF. The CDR3 DNA reads TGTGCCAGCAGCTTCGGGGGACAGGGGTTCCACTATGGCTACACCTTC. Looking up the rest from reference TRBV5-6 and TRBJ1-2 gives the full variable domain: DAGVTQSPTHLIKTRGQQVTLRCSPKSGHDTVSWYQQALGQGPQFIFQYYEEEERQRGNFPDRFSGHQFPNYSSELNVNALLLGDSALYLCASSFGGQGFHYGYTFGSGTRLTVV.

This clone is a singleton in its sample. The chain is built from TRBV6-1 and TRBJ1-5; maybe TRBD1 (6 bases). Germline loops: CDR1 MNHNS, CDR2 SASEGT. This CDR3 region has 14 residues. V shed 5 bases and J shed 2 bases, with 10 bases lying between them. In nucleotides, the CDR3 is TGTGCCAGCAGTAAGGGGGATGGCAATCAGCCCCAGCATTTT. Its translation is CASSKGDGNQPQHF.

The chain combines TRBV7-9 with TRBJ2-1, with 8 positions matching TRBD1. This CDR3 region has 15 residues. Germline V gene lookup returns CDR1 SEHNR and CDR2 FQNEAQ (reference sequence). After removal of 2 bases from V and 5 bases from J, the junction contained 5 bases not matched to a gene. The CDR3 protein is CASSLRDRGNNEQFF. The CDR3 region has the DNA TGTGCCAGCAGCTTAAGAGACAGGGGTAACAATGAGCAGTTCTTC. Drawing the rest from reference TRBV7-9 and TRBJ2-1, the complete variable domain is DTGVSQNPRHKITKRGQNVTFRCDPISEHNRLYWYRQTLGQGPEFLTYFQNEAQLEKSRLLSDRFSAERPKGSFSTLEIQRTEQGDSAMYLCASSLRDRGNNEQFFGPGTRLTVL.

The chain couples TRBV5-6 to TRBJ1-3; D ambiguous. The CDR3 has 16 residues. Trimming took 0 bases from V and 3 from J, leaving 13 bases between them. CDR1 and CDR2 (germline): SGHDT, YYEEEE. CDR3 region: CASSLGRTLRGNTIYF. CDR3 nucleotide sequence: TGTGCCAGCAGCTTGGGACGGACTCTTCGTGGAAACACCATATATTTT.

The chain employs TRBV21-1 and TRBJ2-3; the table's D call, TRBD2, was not checked against the DNA. TRBV21-1 is noted as a pseudogene. The CDR3 contains 17 residues. The CDR3: CASSTLGGGDSTDTQYF. CDR3 nucleotides: TGTGCCAGCAGCACATTGGGCGGAGGGGACAGCACAGATACGCAGTATTTT.

The chain links TRBV19 to TRBJ2-1; a weak D match, TRBD2 (6 bases). V was trimmed by 4 bases and J by 4 bases, leaving 8 bases between them. The CDR3 is made up of 13 amino acids. The germline CDR1 and CDR2 sequences are LNHDA and SQIVND (reference sequence). The CDR3 nucleotides read TGTGCCAGTAGTACGGGAGTTTACAATGAGCAGTTCTTC. Amino acids: CASSTGVYNEQFF.

The V call is TRBV19, the J call TRBJ1-1; D is perhaps TRBD1 (5 bases). V was clipped by 6 bases and J by 1 base, with 12 bases between them. Germline values: CDR1 LNHDA, CDR2 SQIVND (reference sequence). The CDR3 runs 14 residues. The CDR3 loop reads CASSQGWGNTEAFF. CDR3 in DNA: TGTGCCAGTAGCCAGGGCTGGGGGAACACTGAAGCTTTCTTT. The full variable domain, completed using reference TRBV19 and TRBJ1-1, is DGGITQSPKYLFRKEGQNVTLSCEQNLNHDAMYWYRQDPGQGLRLIYYSQIVNDFQKGDIAEGYSVSREKKESFPLTVTSAQKNPTAFYLCASSQGWGNTEAFFGQGTRLTVV.

This rearrangement joins TRBV7-9 to TRBJ2-7; D is perhaps TRBD2 (5 bases). The length of the CDR3 is 14 residues. Trimming removed 1 base from V and 4 bases from J, with 11 bases in between. From germline, CDR1 is SEHNR and CDR2 FQNEAQ (reference sequence). CDR3 amino acids: CASSLVEGYYEQYF. CDR3 in DNA: TGTGCCAGCAGCTTAGTAGAGGGATATTACGAGCAGTACTTC.